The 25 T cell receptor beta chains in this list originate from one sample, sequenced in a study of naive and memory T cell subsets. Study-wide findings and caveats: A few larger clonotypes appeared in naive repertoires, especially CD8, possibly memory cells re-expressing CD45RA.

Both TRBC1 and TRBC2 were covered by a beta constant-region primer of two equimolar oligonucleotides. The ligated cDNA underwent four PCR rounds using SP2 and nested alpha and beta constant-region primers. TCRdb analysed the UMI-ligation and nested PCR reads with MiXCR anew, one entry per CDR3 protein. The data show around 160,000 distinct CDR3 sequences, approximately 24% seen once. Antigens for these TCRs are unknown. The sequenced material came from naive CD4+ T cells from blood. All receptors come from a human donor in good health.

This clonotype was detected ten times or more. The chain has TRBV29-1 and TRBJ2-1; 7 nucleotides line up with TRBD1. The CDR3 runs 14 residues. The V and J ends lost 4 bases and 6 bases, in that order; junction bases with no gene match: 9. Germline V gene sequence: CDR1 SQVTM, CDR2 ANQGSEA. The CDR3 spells CSVGFRGFSNEQFF. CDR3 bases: TGCAGCGTTGGATTCAGGGGGTTCAGCAATGAGCAGTTCTTC.

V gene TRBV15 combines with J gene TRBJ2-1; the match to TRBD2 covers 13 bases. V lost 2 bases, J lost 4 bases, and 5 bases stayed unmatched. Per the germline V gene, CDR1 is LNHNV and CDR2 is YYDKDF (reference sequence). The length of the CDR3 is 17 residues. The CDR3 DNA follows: TGTGCCACCAGCAGACAAAAACTAGCGGGAGGGTACAATGAGCAGTTCTTC. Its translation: CATSRQKLAGGYNEQFF.

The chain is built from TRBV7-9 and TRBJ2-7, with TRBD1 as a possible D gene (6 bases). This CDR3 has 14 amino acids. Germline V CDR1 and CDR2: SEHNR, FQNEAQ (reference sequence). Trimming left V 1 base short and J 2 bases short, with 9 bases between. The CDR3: CASSLGNRAYEQYF. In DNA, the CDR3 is TGTGCCAGCAGCTTAGGCAACAGGGCCTACGAGCAGTACTTC.

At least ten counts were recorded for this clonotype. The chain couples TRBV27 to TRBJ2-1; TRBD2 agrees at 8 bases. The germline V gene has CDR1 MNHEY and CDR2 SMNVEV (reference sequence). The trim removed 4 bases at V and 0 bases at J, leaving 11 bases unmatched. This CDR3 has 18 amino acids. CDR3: CASSSMASGSRSYNEQFF. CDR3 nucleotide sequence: TGTGCCAGCAGTTCCATGGCTAGCGGGTCCCGCTCCTACAATGAGCAGTTCTTC.

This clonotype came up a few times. For the CDR3, the DNA is TGTGCCAGCAGTTTAGGGACTAGATACAATGAGCAGTTCTTC. Protein product: CASSLGTRYNEQFF. This chain uses TRBV12-3 or TRBV12-4 with TRBJ2-1; the match to TRBD2 covers 7 bases. The CDR3 runs to 14 residues. V lost 1 base and J lost 4; bases outside the gene matches: 1.

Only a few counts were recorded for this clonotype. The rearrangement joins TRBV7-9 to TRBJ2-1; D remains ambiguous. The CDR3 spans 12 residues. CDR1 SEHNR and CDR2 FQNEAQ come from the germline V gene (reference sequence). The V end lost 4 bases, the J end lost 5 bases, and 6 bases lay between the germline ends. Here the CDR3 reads CASSSVNNEQFF. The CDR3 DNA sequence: TGTGCCAGCAGCTCCGTTAACAATGAGCAGTTCTTC.

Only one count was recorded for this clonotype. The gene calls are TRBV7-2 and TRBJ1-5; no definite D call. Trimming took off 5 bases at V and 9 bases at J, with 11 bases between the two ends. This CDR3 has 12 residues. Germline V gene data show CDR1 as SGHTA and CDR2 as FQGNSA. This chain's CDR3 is CASSQRAGPQHF. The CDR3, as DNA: TGTGCCAGCAGCCAAAGGGCTGGGCCCCAGCATTTT.

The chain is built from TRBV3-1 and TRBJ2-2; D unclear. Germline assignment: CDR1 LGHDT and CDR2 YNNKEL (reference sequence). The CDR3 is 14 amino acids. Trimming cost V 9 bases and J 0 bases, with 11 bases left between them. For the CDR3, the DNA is TGTGCCAGTTGGGCCGGAGCGAACACCGGGGAGCTGTTTTTT. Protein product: CASWAGANTGELFF.

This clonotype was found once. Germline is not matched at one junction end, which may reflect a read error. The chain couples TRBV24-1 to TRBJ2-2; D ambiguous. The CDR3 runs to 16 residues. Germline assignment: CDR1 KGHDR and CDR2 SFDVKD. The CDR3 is CATSDPASRSTRELFF. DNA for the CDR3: TGTGCCACCAGTGATCCCGCCTCGCGCAGCACCCGGGAGCTGTTTTTT.

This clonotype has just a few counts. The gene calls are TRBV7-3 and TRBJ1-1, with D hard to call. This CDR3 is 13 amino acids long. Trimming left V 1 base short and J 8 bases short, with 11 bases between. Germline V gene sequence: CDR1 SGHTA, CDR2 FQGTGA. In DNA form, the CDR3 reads TGTGCCAGCAGCTTAAGGGCGTCCAAGGAAGCTTTCTTT. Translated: CASSLRASKEAFF.

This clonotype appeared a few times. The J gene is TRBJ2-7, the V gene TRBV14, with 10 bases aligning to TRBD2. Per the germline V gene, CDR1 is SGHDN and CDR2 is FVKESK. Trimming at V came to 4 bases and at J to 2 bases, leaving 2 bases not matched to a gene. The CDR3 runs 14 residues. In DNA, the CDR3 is TGTGCCAGCAGCCTGGGACTAGCGACCTACGAGCAGTACTTC. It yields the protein CASSLGLATYEQYF.

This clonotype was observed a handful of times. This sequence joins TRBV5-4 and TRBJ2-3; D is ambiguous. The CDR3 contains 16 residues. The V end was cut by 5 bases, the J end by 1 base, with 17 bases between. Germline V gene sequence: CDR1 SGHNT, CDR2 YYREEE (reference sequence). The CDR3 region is CASSSPKAWGTDTQYF. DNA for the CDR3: TGTGCCAGCAGTTCCCCGAAGGCCTGGGGCACAGATACGCAGTATTTT.

DNA of the CDR3: TGTGCCAGCAGCCGGGGGCTGATAGGCTATGGCTACACCTTC. Residues: CASSRGLIGYGYTF. J is TRBJ1-2 and V is TRBV2; a possible D gene is TRBD1 (6 bases). V lost 6 bases, J lost 4 bases, and 15 bases lay in between. Germline V gene sequence: CDR1 SNHLY, CDR2 FYNNEI. CDR3 length: 14 residues.

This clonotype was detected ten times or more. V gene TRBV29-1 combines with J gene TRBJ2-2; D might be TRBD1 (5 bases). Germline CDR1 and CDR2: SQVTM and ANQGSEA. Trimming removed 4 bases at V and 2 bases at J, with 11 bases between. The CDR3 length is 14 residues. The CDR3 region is CSVATAANTGELFF. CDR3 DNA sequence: TGCAGCGTTGCGACAGCCGCAAACACCGGGGAGCTGTTTTTT.

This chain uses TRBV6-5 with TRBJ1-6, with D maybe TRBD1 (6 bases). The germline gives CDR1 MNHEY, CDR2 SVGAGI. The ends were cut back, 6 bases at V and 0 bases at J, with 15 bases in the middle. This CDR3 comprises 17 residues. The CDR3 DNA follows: TGTGCCAGCAGCCCTCGCGGGGGCCGCTCCTATAATTCACCCCTCCACTTT. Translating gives CASSPRGGRSYNSPLHF.

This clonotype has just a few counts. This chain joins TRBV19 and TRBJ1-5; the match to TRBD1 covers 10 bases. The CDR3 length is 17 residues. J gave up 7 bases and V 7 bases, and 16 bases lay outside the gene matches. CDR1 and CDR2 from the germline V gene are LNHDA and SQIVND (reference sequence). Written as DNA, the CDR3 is TGTGCCAGTACCATACTGCTGGGACAGGGGAGGGGACAGCCCCAGCATTTT. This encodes CASTILLGQGRGQPQHF.

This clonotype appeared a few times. The CDR3 region has the DNA TGTGCCAGTTCGGGAGGGACGTTTGATGGCTACACCTTC. This sequence encodes CASSGGTFDGYTF. This chain uses TRBV19 with TRBJ1-2; weak D call: TRBD1 (5 bases). V lost 8 bases and J 6 bases, leaving 16 bases between the germline ends. CDR1 and CDR2 from the germline V gene are LNHDA and SQIVND (reference sequence). This CDR3 contains 13 residues. Using reference TRBV19 and TRBJ1-2 for the parts outside the CDR3, the full variable domain is DGGITQSPKYLFRKEGQNVTLSCEQNLNHDAMYWYRQDPGQGLRLIYYSQIVNDFQKGDIAEGYSVSREKKESFPLTVTSAQKNPTAFYLCASSGGTFDGYTFGSGTRLTVV.

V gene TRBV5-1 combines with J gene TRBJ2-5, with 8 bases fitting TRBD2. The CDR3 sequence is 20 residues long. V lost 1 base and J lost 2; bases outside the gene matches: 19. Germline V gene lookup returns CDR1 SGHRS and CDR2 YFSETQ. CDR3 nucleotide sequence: TGCGCCAGCAGCTTGCCCCCTCTGGCGGGAGGCCTCCAGCTTCAAGAGACCCAGTACTTC. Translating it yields CASSLPPLAGGLQLQETQYF. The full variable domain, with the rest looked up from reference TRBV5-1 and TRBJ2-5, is KAGVTQTPRYLIKTRGQQVTLSCSPISGHRSVSWYQQTPGQGLQFLFEYFSETQRNKGNFPGRFSGRQFSNSRSEMNVSTLELGDSALYLCASSLPPLAGGLQLQETQYFGPGTRLLVL.

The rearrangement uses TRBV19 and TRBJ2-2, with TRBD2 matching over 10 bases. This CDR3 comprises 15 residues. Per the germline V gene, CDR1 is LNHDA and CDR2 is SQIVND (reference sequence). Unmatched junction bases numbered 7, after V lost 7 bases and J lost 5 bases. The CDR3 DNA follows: TGTGCCAGTAAATTGCTAGCGGGAGATACCGGGGAGCTGTTTTTT. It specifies CASKLLAGDTGELFF.

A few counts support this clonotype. CDR3 sequence: CASSLEDEKLFF. The CDR3 region has the DNA TGTGCCAGCAGCTTAGAGGACGAAAAACTGTTTTTT. The chain combines TRBV7-8 with TRBJ1-4; no definite D call. Trimming removed 1 base at V and 8 bases at J, with 5 bases between. The CDR3 is 12 amino acids. CDR1 and CDR2 from the germline V gene are SGHVS and FQNEAQ.

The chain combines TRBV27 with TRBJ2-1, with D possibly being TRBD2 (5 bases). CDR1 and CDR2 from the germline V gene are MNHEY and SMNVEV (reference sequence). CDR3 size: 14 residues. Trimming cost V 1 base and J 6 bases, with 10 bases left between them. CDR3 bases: TGTGCCAGCAGTTTATTAGTAGCGACCAATGAGCAGTTCTTC. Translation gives CASSLLVATNEQFF.

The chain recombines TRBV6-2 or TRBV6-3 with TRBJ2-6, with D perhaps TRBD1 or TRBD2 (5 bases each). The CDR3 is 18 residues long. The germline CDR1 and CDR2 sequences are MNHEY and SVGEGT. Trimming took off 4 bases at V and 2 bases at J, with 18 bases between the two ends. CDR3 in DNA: TGTGCCAGCAGTTCCCCAGGGTTTGGGGGAACTGGGGCCAACGTCCTGACTTTC. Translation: CASSSPGFGGTGANVLTF.

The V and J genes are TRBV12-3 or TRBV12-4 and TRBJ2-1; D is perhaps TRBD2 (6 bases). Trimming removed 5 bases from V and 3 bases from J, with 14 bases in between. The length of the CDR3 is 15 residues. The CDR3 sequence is CASSTRGGDYNEQFF. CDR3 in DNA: TGTGCCAGCAGTACGCGGGGTGGGGACTACAATGAGCAGTTCTTC.

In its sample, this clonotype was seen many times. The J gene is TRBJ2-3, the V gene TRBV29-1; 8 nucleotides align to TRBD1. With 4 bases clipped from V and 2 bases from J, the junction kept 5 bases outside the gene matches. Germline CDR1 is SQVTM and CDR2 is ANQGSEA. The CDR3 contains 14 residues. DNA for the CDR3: TGCAGCGTTGGGGGACAGGCGAACACAGATACGCAGTATTTT. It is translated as CSVGGQANTDTQYF.

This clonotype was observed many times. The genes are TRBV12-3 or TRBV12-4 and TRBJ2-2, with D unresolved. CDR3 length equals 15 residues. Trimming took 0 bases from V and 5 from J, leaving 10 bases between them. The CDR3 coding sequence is TGTGCCAGCAGTTTAGCGCCGGGCAGGACCGGGGAGCTGTTTTTT. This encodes CASSLAPGRTGELFF.